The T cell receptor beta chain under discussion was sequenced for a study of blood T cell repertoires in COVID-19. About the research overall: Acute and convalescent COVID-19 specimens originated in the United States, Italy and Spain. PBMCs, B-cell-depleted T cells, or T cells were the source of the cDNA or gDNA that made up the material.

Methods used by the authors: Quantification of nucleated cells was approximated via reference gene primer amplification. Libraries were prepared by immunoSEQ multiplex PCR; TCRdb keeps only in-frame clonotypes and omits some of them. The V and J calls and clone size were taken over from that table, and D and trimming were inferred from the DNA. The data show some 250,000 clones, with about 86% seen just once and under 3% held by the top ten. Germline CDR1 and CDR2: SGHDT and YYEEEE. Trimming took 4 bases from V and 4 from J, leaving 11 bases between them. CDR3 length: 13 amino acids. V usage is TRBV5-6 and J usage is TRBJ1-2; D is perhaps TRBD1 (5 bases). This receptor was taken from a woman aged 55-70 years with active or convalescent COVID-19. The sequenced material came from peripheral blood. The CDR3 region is CASSPQTAYGYTF. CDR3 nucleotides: TGTGCCAGCAGCCCCCAGACAGCCTATGGCTACACCTTC.